The 15 T cell receptor beta chains presented below share a single source sample, sequenced in a study of vaccination effects on CD4 cells after COVID-19. Isolating CD4+ T cells followed 9 to 10 days of culture. From March to December 2020, the person had a SARS-CoV-2 infection that was confirmed by PCR. Participants were vaccinated with two doses of either the BNT162b2 or mRNA-1273 vaccine. No antigens are known for them. Measured with immunoSEQ multiplex PCR; TCRdb has only the in-frame clones, and not every one. The data hold 50,000 or so clones, with about 70% observed a single time. Sequences were derived from CD4+ T cells from PBMCs cultured without peptide, sampled after COVID-19 vaccination. The receptors derive from a human donor who had a prior SARS-CoV-2 infection.

The rearrangement links TRBV9 to TRBJ1-3, with D unresolved. The length of the CDR3 is 12 residues. CDR1 and CDR2 from the germline V gene are SGDLS and YYNGEE. The ends were cut back, 3 bases at V and 4 bases at J, with 5 bases in the middle. CDR3 DNA: TGTGCCAGCAGCGCACAGGGAAACACCATATATTTT. It is translated as CASSAQGNTIYF.

The V gene is TRBV6-1, the J gene TRBJ1-2; D gene unclear. The CDR3 loop spans 14 amino acids. V was clipped by 1 base and J by 3 bases, with 9 bases between them. CDR1 MNHNS and CDR2 SASEGT come from the germline V gene. The CDR3 DNA is TGTGCCAGCAGTGAAGGGTTACAGTACTATGGCTACACCTTC. Translating gives CASSEGLQYYGYTF.

The CDR3 DNA sequence: TGTGCCAGCAGCCAAAACCTTAACACTGAAGCTTTCTTT. This encodes CASSQNLNTEAFF. The chain recombines TRBV7-3 with TRBJ1-1; D is uncertain. V was shortened by 5 bases and J by 2 bases, with 9 bases between the two germline ends. The CDR3 totals 13 residues. CDR1 and CDR2 from the germline V gene are SGHTA and FQGTGA. Using reference TRBV7-3 and TRBJ1-1 for the parts outside the CDR3, the full variable domain is GAGVSQTPSNKVTEKGKYVELRCDPISGHTALYWYRQSLGQGPEFLIYFQGTGAADDSGLPNDRFFAVRPEGSVSTLKIQRTERGDSAVYLCASSQNLNTEAFFGQGTRLTVV.

The CDR3 nucleotides read TGTGCCAGCCGACTGCCACAGGGCAACTATGGCTACACCTTC. This codes for CASRLPQGNYGYTF. V and J are TRBV6-6 and TRBJ1-2, with D tentatively TRBD1 (6 bases). From germline, CDR1 is MNHNY and CDR2 SVGAGI (reference sequence). With 8 bases removed from V and 2 bases from J, the gap between germline ends came to 15 bases. The CDR3 sequence is 14 residues long.

This chain uses TRBV19 with TRBJ2-7; 9 bases align to TRBD2. The CDR3 length is 15 residues. Unmatched junction bases numbered 13, after V lost 9 bases and J lost 4 bases. Germline V gene sequence: CDR1 LNHDA, CDR2 SQIVND (reference sequence). The CDR3: CASREWGGREYEQYF. CDR3 bases: TGTGCCAGCCGGGAGTGGGGCGGGAGGGAATACGAGCAGTACTTC.

This clone has only one observation. The rearrangement links TRBV5-1 to TRBJ2-6, with 7 positions matching TRBD1. Trimming removed 2 bases from V and 1 base from J; junction bases left unmatched: 3. The CDR3 loop spans 16 amino acids. Germline lookup yields CDR1 SGHRS and CDR2 YFSETQ. The CDR3 is CASSLQGRSGANVLTF. CDR3 DNA: TGCGCCAGCAGCTTACAGGGGCGATCTGGGGCCAACGTCCTGACTTTC.

This clone was counted a single time. The chain couples TRBV18 to TRBJ1-2; tentative D call: TRBD1 (5 bases). The CDR3 loop spans 15 amino acids. Germline V gives CDR1 KGHSH, CDR2 LQKENI. Deletions cut 3 bases from V and 5 bases from J, with 16 bases between. CDR3 DNA: TGTGCCAGCTCACCTGGGGCCCACTTTAATTATGGCTACACCTTC. The encoded protein is CASSPGAHFNYGYTF.

The chain combines TRBV19 with TRBJ2-7; TRBD2 matches at 10 bases. The CDR3 totals 14 residues. CDR1 and CDR2 from the germline V gene are LNHDA and SQIVND (reference sequence). With V trimmed by 6 bases and J by 6 bases, 8 bases remained unmatched. The CDR3 DNA is TGTGCCAGTAGGAATCTAGCGGGAGATCGCGAGCAGTACTTC. This codes for CASRNLAGDREQYF. The variable domain in full, completed from reference TRBV19 and TRBJ2-7, reads DGGITQSPKYLFRKEGQNVTLSCEQNLNHDAMYWYRQDPGQGLRLIYYSQIVNDFQKGDIAEGYSVSREKKESFPLTVTSAQKNPTAFYLCASRNLAGDREQYFGPGTRLTVT.

The chain joins TRBV7-2 to TRBJ1-1; unclear D gene. The length of the CDR3 is 13 residues. CDR1 and CDR2 from the germline V gene are SGHTA and FQGNSA. V was clipped by 2 bases and J by 8 bases, with 12 bases between them. The CDR3 spells CASSLFSQVEAFF. The CDR3 DNA follows: TGTGCCAGCAGCTTATTTTCACAAGTGGAAGCTTTCTTT. The whole variable domain, filled in from reference TRBV7-2 and TRBJ1-1, reads GAGVSQSPSNKVTEKGKDVELRCDPISGHTALYWYRQSLGQGLEFLIYFQGNSAPDKSGLPSDRFSAERTGGSVSTLTIQRTQQEDSAVYLCASSLFSQVEAFFGQGTRLTVV.

The rearrangement links TRBV28 to TRBJ1-5; 7 bases agree with TRBD1. V lost 4 bases and J lost 2; bases outside the gene matches: 5. Per the germline V gene, CDR1 is MDHEN and CDR2 is SYDVKM. The CDR3 covers 15 residues. DNA of the CDR3: TGTGCCAGCAGTTCTCAAACAGGGGGCAATCAGCCCCAGCATTTT. Protein: CASSSQTGGNQPQHF. The full variable domain, its missing parts supplied by reference TRBV28 and TRBJ1-5, is DVKVTQSSRYLVKRTGEKVFLECVQDMDHENMFWYRQDPGLGLRLIYFSYDVKMKEKGDIPEGYSVSREKKERFSLILESASTNQTSMYLCASSSQTGGNQPQHFGDGTRLSIL.

The chain is built from TRBV18 and TRBJ2-7; D may correspond to TRBD1 or TRBD2 (7 bases each). The CDR3 contains 16 residues. The ends were cut back, 3 bases at V and 5 bases at J, with 20 bases in the middle. CDR1 KGHSH and CDR2 LQKENI come from the germline V gene. CDR3 DNA sequence: TGTGCCAGCTCACCTTACCAGGGGGAGGGCCTCAACGAGCAGTACTTC. Translation gives CASSPYQGEGLNEQYF.

The chain couples TRBV7-2 to TRBJ1-2; no reliable D call. CDR1 is SGHTA, CDR2 FQGNSA, per germline. The CDR3 totals 14 residues. Trimming cost V 1 base and J 4 bases, with 10 bases left between them. The CDR3 bases are TGTGCCAGCAGCTTAGACTCTGGATCCTATGGCTACACCTTC. The encoded protein is CASSLDSGSYGYTF.

V usage is TRBV12-3 or TRBV12-4 and J usage is TRBJ1-2; 7 nucleotides match TRBD1. The CDR3 contains 13 residues. V lost 5 bases and J lost 4; bases outside the gene matches: 4. The CDR3 protein is CASSGWDSYGYTF. In DNA, the CDR3 is TGTGCCAGCAGTGGCTGGGACAGCTATGGCTACACCTTC.

CDR3 nucleotide sequence: TGCGCCAGCAGCTTCAGACAGGGGGCAAGAGCTTTCTTT. It specifies CASSFRQGARAFF. V gene TRBV5-1 combines with J gene TRBJ1-1; 10 bases match TRBD1. The V gene end was trimmed by 2 bases and the J gene end by 10 bases; junction bases not matched to a gene: 5. Looked up from germline, CDR1 is SGHRS and CDR2 is YFSETQ. The CDR3 consists of 13 residues.

This chain uses TRBV7-8 with TRBJ2-5; no reliable D call. V lost 2 bases and J 1 base, leaving 8 bases between the germline ends. Germline-derived CDR1 and CDR2 are SGHVS and FQNEAQ. The CDR3 has 14 amino acids. The CDR3 protein is CASSLPEFQETQYF. CDR3 sequence (DNA): TGTGCCAGCAGCTTACCTGAGTTCCAAGAGACCCAGTACTTC.